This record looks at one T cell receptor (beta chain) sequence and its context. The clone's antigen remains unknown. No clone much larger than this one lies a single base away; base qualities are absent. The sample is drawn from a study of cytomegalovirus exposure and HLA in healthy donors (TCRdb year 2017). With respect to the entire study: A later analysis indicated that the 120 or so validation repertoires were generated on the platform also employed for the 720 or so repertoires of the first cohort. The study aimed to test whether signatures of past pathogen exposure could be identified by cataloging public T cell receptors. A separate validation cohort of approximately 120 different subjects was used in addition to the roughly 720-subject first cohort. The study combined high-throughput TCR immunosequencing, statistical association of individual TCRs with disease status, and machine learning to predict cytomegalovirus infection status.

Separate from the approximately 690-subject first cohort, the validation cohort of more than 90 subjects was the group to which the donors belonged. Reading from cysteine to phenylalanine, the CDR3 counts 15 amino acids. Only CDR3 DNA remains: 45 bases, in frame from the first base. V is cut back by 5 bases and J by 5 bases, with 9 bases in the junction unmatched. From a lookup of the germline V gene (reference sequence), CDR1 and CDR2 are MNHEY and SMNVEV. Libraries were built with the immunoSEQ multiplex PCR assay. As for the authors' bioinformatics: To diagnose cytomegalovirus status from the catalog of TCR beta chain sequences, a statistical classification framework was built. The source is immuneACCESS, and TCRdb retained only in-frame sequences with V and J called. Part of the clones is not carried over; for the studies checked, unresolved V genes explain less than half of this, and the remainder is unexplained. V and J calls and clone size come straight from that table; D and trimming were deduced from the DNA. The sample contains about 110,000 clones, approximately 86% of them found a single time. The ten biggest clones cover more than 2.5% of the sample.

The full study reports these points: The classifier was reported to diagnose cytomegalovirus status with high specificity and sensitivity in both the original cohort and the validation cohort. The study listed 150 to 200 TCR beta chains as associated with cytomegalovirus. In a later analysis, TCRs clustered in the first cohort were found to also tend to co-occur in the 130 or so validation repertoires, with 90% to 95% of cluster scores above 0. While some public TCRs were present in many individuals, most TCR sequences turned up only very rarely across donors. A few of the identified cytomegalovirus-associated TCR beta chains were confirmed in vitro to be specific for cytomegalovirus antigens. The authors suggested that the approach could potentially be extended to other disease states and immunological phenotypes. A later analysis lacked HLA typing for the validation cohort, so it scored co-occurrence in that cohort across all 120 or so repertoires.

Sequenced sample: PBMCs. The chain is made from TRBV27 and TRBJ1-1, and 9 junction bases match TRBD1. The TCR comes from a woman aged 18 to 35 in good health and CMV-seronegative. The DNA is TGTGCCAGCAGTCGGCCGGGACAGGGCGCAACTGAAGCTTTCTTT. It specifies CASSRPGQGATEAFF.